This T cell receptor beta chain was documented in a study of blood T cell repertoires in COVID-19. The overall study: COVID-19 samples, acute and convalescent, were from the United States, Italy and Spain. T cells, B-cell-depleted T cells, or PBMCs provided the cDNA or gDNA that served as material.

Patients of the Seattle cohort, enrolled during active infection, were followed longitudinally. V shed 1 base and J shed 9 bases, with 13 bases lying between them. The germline V gene has CDR1 GTSNPN and CDR2 SVGIG (reference sequence). This CDR3 region has 14 residues. In the study's own analysis: Counts of nucleated cells, estimated from reference gene primer amplification, were obtained. Using immunoSEQ multiplex PCR, the repertoire was profiled, and TCRdb retains in-frame clones only, with some absent. V and J calls and clone size are given by that table; D and trimming were obtained from the DNA. The sample records over 150,000 clones, under 95% being singletons.

The rearrangement joins TRBV30 to TRBJ1-6; D gene ambiguous. The specimen was peripheral blood. This sequence was found in a man in his late teens or twenties with COVID-19, enrolled during active disease. CDR3 residues: CAWSGHGGFSPLHF. Written as DNA, the CDR3 is TGTGCCTGGAGTGGACATGGCGGGTTTTCACCCCTCCACTTT.